The source of this TCR beta chain is a study of regulatory T cells in long-lasting Graves disease. Study-level points and caveats: Gene preferences differed: TRBV28, TRBJ1-2, TRBJ2-5 in persistent cases. Persistent patients shared more public clonotypes (about 3,000) than newly diagnosed patients (under 1,000).

The authors built TCR beta libraries using iRepertoire HTBI primers and Arm-PCR of CDR3 regions. TCRdb reanalysed the multiplex PCR reads using MiXCR and keeps one entry per CDR3 protein. Altogether 350,000 to 550,000 distinct CDR3 sequences are present, about 14% being singletons, with the ten largest covering around a sixth. Points on this clonotype: As yet, its antigen is unknown.

The germline CDR1 and CDR2 sequences are MDHEN and SYDVKM. V lost 6 bases to trimming and J lost 5 bases; unmatched junction nucleotides: 4. The CDR3 extends over 14 amino acids. Time point denoted: newly diagnosed GD, antithyroid drugs for less than 3 months. RNA extracted from PBMCs served as the sequencing template. These data were also reused for a study on T cells in Graves' hyperthyroidism and ophthalmopathy.

This sequence joins TRBV28 and TRBJ2-3; 11 bases align to TRBD2. The source is a woman aged 45-59 years with Graves disease. The sequencing used peripheral blood mononuclear cells (PBMCs), collected at new diagnosis, from a patient treated with antithyroid drugs. DNA of the CDR3: TGTGCCAGCAGGGGGACTAGCGGAGGAGATACGCAGTATTTT. This translates into CASRGTSGGDTQYF.